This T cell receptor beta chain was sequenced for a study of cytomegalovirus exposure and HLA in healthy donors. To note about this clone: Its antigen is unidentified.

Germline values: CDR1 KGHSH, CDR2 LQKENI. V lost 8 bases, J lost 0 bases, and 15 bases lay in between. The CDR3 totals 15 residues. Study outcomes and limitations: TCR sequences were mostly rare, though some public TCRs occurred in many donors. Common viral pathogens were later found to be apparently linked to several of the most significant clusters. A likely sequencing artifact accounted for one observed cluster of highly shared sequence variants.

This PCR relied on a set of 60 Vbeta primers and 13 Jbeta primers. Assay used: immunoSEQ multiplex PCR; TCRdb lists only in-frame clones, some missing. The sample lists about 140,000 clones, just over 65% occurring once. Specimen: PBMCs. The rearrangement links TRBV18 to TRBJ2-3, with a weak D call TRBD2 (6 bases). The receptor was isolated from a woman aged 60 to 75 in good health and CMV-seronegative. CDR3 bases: TGTGCCAGCACCATTACGGGGACTAGCACAGATACGCAGTATTTT. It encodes CASTITGTSTDTQYF.